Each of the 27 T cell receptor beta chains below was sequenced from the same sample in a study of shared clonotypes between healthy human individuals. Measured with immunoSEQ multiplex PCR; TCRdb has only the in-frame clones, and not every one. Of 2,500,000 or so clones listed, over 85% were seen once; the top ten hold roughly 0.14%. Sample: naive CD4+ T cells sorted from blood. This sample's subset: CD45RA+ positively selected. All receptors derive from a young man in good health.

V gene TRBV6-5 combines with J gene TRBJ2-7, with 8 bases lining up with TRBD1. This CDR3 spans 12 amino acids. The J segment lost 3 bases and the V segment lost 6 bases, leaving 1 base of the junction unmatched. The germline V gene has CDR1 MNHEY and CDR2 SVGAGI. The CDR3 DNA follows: TGTGCCAGCAGCGGGACAGGCTACGAGCAGTACTTC. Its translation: CASSGTGYEQYF.

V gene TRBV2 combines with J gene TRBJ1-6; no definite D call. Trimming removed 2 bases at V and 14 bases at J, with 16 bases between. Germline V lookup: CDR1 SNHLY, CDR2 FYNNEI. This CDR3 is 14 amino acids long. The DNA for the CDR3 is TGTGCCAGCAGTGAATCCGGAGGATGGACTTCCCTCCACTTT. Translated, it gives CASSESGGWTSLHF.

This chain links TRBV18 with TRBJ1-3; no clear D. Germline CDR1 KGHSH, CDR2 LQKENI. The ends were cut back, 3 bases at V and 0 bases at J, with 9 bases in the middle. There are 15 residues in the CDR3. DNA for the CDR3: TGTGCCAGCTCACCGTGGGAAGACTCTGGAAACACCATATATTTT. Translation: CASSPWEDSGNTIYF.

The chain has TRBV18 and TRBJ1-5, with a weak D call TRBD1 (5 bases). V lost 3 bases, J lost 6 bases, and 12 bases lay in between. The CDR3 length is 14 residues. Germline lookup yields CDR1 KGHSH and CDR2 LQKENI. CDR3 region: CASSPNPGSQPQHF. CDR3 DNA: TGTGCCAGCTCACCCAACCCAGGGAGTCAGCCCCAGCATTTT. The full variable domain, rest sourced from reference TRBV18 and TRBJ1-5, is NAGVMQNPRHLVRRRGQEARLRCSPMKGHSHVYWYRQLPEEGLKFMVYLQKENIIDESGMPKERFSAEFPKEGPSILRIQQVVRGDSAAYFCASSPNPGSQPQHFGDGTRLSIL.

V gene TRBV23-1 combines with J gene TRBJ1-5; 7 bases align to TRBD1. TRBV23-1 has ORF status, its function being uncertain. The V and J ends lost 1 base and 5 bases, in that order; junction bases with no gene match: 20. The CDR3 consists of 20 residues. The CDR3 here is CASSQLLSEGGQRWDQPQHF. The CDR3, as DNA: TGCGCCAGCAGTCAATTATTATCGGAAGGGGGCCAGCGTTGGGATCAGCCCCAGCATTTT.

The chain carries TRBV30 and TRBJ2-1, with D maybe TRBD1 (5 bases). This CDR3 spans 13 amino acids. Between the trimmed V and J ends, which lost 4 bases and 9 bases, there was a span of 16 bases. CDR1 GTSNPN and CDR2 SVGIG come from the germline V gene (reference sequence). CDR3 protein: CAWTPDSTGEQFF. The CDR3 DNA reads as TGTGCCTGGACCCCCGACAGCACGGGTGAGCAGTTCTTC.

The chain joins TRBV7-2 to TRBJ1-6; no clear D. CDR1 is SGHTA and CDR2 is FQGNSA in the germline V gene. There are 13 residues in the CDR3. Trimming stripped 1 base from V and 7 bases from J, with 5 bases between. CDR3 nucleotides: TGTGCCAGCAGCTTAGAAGCCAATTCACCCCTCCACTTT. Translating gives CASSLEANSPLHF.

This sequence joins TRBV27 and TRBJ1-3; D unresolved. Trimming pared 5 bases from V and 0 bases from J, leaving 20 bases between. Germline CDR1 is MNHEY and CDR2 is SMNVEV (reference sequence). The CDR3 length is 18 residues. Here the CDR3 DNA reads TGTGCCAGCAGTCCCTATTCCCGAGGGATTGGCTCTGGAAACACCATATATTTT. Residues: CASSPYSRGIGSGNTIYF.

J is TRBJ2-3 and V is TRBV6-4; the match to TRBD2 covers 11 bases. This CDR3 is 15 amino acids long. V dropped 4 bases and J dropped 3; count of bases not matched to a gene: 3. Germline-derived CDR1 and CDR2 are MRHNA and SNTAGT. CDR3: CASSVGTSGTDTQYF. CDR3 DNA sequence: TGTGCCAGCAGTGTGGGGACTAGCGGAACAGATACGCAGTATTTT.

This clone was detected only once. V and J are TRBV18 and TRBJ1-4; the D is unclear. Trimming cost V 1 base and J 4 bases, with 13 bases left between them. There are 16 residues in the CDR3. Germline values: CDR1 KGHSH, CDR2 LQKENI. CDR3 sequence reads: CASSPRTPDLNEKLFF. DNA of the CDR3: TGTGCCAGCTCACCACGAACGCCAGATCTTAATGAAAAACTGTTTTTT. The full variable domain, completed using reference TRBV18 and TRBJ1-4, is NAGVMQNPRHLVRRRGQEARLRCSPMKGHSHVYWYRQLPEEGLKFMVYLQKENIIDESGMPKERFSAEFPKEGPSILRIQQVVRGDSAAYFCASSPRTPDLNEKLFFGSGTQLSVL.

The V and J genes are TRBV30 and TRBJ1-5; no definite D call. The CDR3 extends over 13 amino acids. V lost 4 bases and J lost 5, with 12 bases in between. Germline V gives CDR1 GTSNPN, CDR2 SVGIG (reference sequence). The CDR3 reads CAWNSQGDQPQHF. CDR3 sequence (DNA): TGTGCCTGGAACAGCCAAGGCGATCAGCCCCAGCATTTT. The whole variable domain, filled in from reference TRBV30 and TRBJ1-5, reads SQTIHQWPATLVQPVGSPLSLECTVEGTSNPNLYWYRQAAGRGLQLLFYSVGIGQISSEVPQNLSASRPQDRQFILSSKKLLLSDSGFYLCAWNSQGDQPQHFGDGTRLSIL.

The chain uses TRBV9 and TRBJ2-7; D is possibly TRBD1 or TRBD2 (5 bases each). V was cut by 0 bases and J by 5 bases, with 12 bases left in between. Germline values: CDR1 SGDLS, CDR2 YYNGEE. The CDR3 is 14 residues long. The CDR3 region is CASSVALGVHEQYF. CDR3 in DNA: TGTGCCAGCAGCGTAGCGTTGGGGGTCCACGAGCAGTACTTC.

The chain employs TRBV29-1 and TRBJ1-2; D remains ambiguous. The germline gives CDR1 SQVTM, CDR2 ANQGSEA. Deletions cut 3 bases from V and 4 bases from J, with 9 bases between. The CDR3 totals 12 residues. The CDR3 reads CSVDIRSYGYTF. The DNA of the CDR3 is TGCAGCGTTGATATCCGGTCCTATGGCTACACCTTC.

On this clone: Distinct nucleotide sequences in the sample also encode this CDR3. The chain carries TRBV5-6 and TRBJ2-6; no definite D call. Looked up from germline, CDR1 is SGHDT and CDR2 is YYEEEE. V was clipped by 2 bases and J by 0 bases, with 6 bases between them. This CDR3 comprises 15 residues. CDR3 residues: CASSFRSSGANVLTF. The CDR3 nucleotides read TGTGCCAGCAGCTTCCGGTCCTCTGGGGCCAACGTCCTGACTTTC.

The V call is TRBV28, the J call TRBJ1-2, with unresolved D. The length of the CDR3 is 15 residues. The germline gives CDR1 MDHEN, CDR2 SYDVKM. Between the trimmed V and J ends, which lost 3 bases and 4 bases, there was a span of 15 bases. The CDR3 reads CASSFGVRSSYGYTF. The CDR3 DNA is TGTGCCAGCAGTTTCGGCGTCAGGTCGTCCTATGGCTACACCTTC.

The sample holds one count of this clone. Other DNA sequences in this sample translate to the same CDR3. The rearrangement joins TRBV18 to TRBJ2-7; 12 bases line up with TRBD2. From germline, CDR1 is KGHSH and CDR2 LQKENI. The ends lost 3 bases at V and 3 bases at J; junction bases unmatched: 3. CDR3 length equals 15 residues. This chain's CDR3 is CASSPSGLAGYEQYF. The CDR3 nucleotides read TGTGCCAGCTCACCGTCGGGACTAGCGGGCTACGAGCAGTACTTC.

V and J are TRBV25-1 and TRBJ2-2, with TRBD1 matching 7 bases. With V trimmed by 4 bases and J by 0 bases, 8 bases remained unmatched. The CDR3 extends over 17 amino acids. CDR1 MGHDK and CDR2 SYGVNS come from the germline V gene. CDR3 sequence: CASSVSRTGPNTGELFF. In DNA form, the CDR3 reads TGTGCCAGCAGTGTTTCCAGGACAGGCCCGAACACCGGGGAGCTGTTTTTT.

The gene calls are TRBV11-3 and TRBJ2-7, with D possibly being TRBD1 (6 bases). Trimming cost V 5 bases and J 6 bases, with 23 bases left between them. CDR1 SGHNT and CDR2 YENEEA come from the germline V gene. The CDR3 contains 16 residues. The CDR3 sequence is CASSQGGTGRRGEQYF. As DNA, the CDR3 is TGTGCCAGCAGCCAAGGAGGAACAGGGAGACGCGGCGAGCAGTACTTC.

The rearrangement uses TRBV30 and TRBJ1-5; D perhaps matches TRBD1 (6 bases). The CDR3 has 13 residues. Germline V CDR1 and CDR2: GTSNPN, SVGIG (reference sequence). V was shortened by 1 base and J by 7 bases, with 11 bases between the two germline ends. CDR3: CAWSGGQRQPQHF. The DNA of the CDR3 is TGTGCCTGGAGTGGGGGACAAAGACAGCCCCAGCATTTT. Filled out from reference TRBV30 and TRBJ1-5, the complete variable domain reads SQTIHQWPATLVQPVGSPLSLECTVEGTSNPNLYWYRQAAGRGLQLLFYSVGIGQISSEVPQNLSASRPQDRQFILSSKKLLLSDSGFYLCAWSGGQRQPQHFGDGTRLSIL.

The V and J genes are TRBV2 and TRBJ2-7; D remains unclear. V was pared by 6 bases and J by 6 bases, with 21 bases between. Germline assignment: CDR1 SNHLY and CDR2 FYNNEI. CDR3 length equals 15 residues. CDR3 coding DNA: TGTGCCAGCAGGGATACGGACGGAGTTTTGGGCGAGCAGTACTTC. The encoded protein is CASRDTDGVLGEQYF.

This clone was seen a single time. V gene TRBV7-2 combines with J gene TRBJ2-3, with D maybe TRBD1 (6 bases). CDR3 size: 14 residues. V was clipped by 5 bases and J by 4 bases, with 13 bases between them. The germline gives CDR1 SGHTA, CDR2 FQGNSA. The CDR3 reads CASSTGQQSDTQYF. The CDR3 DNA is TGTGCCAGCAGCACCGGACAGCAATCAGATACGCAGTATTTT.

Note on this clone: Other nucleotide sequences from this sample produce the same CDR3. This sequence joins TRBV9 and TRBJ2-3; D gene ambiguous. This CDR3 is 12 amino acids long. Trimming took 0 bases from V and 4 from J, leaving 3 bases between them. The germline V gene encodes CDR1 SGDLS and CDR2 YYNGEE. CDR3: CASSVESDTQYF. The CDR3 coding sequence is TGTGCCAGCAGCGTAGAGTCAGATACGCAGTATTTT.

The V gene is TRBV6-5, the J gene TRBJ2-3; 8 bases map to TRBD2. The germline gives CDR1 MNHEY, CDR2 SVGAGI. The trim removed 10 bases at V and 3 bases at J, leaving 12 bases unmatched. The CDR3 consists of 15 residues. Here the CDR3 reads CATGREGRRTDTQYF. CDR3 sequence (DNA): TGTGCCACCGGACGGGAGGGCAGAAGGACAGATACGCAGTATTTT.

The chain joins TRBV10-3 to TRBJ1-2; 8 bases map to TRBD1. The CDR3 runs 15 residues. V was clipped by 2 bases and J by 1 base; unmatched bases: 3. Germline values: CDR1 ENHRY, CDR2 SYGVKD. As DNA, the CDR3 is TGTGCCATCAGTGAGACAGGGGGGAATAACTATGGCTACACCTTC. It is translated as CAISETGGNNYGYTF.

CDR3 sequence reads: CASSLGDGGYEQYF. In DNA form, the CDR3 reads TGTGCCAGCAGCTTAGGTGACGGGGGTTACGAGCAGTACTTC. The rearrangement joins TRBV7-9 to TRBJ2-7, with D possibly TRBD2 on 6 matching bases. Per germline, CDR1 SEHNR and CDR2 FQNEAQ (reference sequence). V shed 1 base and J shed 4 bases, with 11 bases lying between them. CDR3 length: 14 amino acids.

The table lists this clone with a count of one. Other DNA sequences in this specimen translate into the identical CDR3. CDR3 DNA: TGTGCCAGTAGCCTCACAGGGGTCGGAAACACCATATATTTT. Its translation is CASSLTGVGNTIYF. The J gene is TRBJ1-3, the V gene TRBV19; 7 bases agree with TRBD1. The ends lost 6 bases at V and 4 bases at J; junction bases unmatched: 6. Germline-derived CDR1 and CDR2 are LNHDA and SQIVND (reference sequence). CDR3 length: 14 residues.

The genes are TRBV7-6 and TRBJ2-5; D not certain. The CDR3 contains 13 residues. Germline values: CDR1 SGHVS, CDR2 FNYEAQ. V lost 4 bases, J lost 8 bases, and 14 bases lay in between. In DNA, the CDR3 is TGTGCCAGCAGCTCGCGCGAGAAGGTAACCCAGTACTTC. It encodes CASSSREKVTQYF.